These 19 T cell receptor beta chains originate from one sample sequenced in a study of naive and memory T cell subsets. Study-level results: A few larger clonotypes appeared in naive repertoires, especially CD8, possibly memory cells re-expressing CD45RA.

Both TRBC1 and TRBC2 were covered by a beta constant-region primer of two equimolar oligonucleotides. Ligated cDNA was amplified by four rounds of PCR with nested alpha and beta constant-region primers and SP2. TCRdb used MiXCR to reprocess the UMI-ligation and nested PCR reads, holding one entry per CDR3 protein. The sample holds 150,000 or so distinct CDR3 sequences, roughly 22% seen once. The antigens of these receptors remain unknown. Sequencing was performed on naive CD4+ T cells from blood. These receptors were taken from a human donor in good health.

The chain couples TRBV20-1 to TRBJ2-7, with TRBD2 identical over 8 bases. Per the germline V gene, CDR1 is DFQATT and CDR2 is SNEGSKA (reference sequence). The CDR3 extends over 12 amino acids. Written as DNA, the CDR3 is TGCAGGGTAGCGGGACTCGGGTACGAGCAGTACTTC. It codes for CRVAGLGYEQYF.

This clonotype was detected a few times. This CDR3 is CAWSRKTREQYF. The CDR3 DNA reads TGTGCCTGGAGTCGGAAGACGCGGGAGCAGTACTTC. The rearrangement joins TRBV30 to TRBJ2-7; D not resolved. V shed 2 bases and J shed 7 bases, with 12 bases lying between them. From germline, CDR1 is GTSNPN and CDR2 SVGIG (reference sequence). The CDR3 has 12 residues.

The chain has TRBV28 and TRBJ1-5; 7 bases line up with TRBD1. Trimming cost V 2 bases and J 3 bases; bases outside gene matches: 10. The germline V gene has CDR1 MDHEN and CDR2 SYDVKM. The CDR3 runs 17 residues. The CDR3 sequence: CASSLMRGTVYNQPQHF. DNA for the CDR3: TGTGCCAGCAGTTTAATGCGAGGGACAGTTTACAATCAGCCCCAGCATTTT.

This rearrangement joins TRBV28 to TRBJ2-7; no definite D call. Germline CDR1 and CDR2: MDHEN and SYDVKM. The CDR3 extends over 13 amino acids. V shed 6 bases and J shed 7 bases, with 16 bases lying between them. Here the CDR3 reads CASRAGTSWEQYF. The DNA of the CDR3 is TGTGCCAGCAGAGCCGGAACCTCCTGGGAGCAGTACTTC.

This clonotype occurred a few times. This chain joins TRBV19 and TRBJ2-1; D remains ambiguous. V dropped 11 bases and J dropped 8 bases, with 19 bases sitting between them. From germline, CDR1 is LNHDA and CDR2 SQIVND (reference sequence). The CDR3 has 13 amino acids. In nucleotides, the CDR3 is TGTGCCGGAGAGGAGAGGATGGTCGATGAGCAGTTCTTC. Translated: CAGEERMVDEQFF.

This clonotype has more than one count but fewer than ten. The chain recombines TRBV6-6 with TRBJ1-3, with 7 bases aligning to TRBD1. Unmatched junction bases numbered 5, after V lost 8 bases and J lost 1 base. The CDR3 extends over 14 amino acids. Germline-derived CDR1 and CDR2 are MNHNY and SVGAGI (reference sequence). CDR3 nucleotides: TGTGCCAGCGGGGAGACAGGGTCTGGAAACACCATATATTTT. Encoded protein: CASGETGSGNTIYF.

This clonotype was seen only a few times. J is TRBJ2-1 and V is TRBV30; tentative D call: TRBD2 (6 bases). Between the trimmed V and J ends, which lost 2 bases and 12 bases, there was a span of 20 bases. The germline gives CDR1 GTSNPN, CDR2 SVGIG (reference sequence). The CDR3 is 14 residues long. The CDR3 sequence is CAWSFGTGGFVQFF. The CDR3 coding sequence is TGTGCCTGGAGTTTTGGGACCGGGGGTTTTGTGCAGTTCTTC.

This clonotype has more than one count but fewer than ten. This sequence joins TRBV19 and TRBJ2-6, with TRBD1 matching 7 bases. J was trimmed by 4 bases and V by 9 bases; bases with no gene match: 24. CDR3 length: 20 residues. Germline V CDR1 and CDR2: LNHDA, SQIVND (reference sequence). Here the CDR3 reads CASEGGRNRGSLSGANVLTF. In DNA form, the CDR3 reads TGTGCCAGCGAGGGCGGGCGAAACAGGGGATCGCTTTCCGGGGCCAACGTCCTGACTTTC.

The table lists this clonotype with a few counts. V is TRBV12-3 or TRBV12-4 and J is TRBJ1-2; weak D call: TRBD1 (6 bases). V shed 6 bases and J shed 7 bases, with 18 bases lying between them. The CDR3 consists of 14 residues. The DNA for the CDR3 is TGTGCCAGCAGAAACTTAAGGGGGAATGGTGGCTACACCTTC. Translated, it gives CASRNLRGNGGYTF.

This clonotype was seen a handful of times. This chain connects TRBV20-1 to TRBJ1-1; D call uncertain. Germline values: CDR1 DFQATT, CDR2 SNEGSKA (reference sequence). The V end lost 3 bases, the J end lost 1 base, and 9 bases lay between the germline ends. The CDR3 spans 13 residues. CDR3 nucleotide sequence: TGCAGTGCTAGCCCGGACGGGAACACTGAAGCTTTCTTT. It specifies CSASPDGNTEAFF.

CDR3 coding DNA: TGTGCCAGCAGCGGGGTGAAAGAGGGGGCGGATGGCTACACCTTC. Protein sequence: CASSGVKEGADGYTF. The genes are TRBV7-9 and TRBJ1-2, with 7 bases aligning to TRBD1. The CDR3 has 15 residues. Germline trimming cut 5 bases from V and 6 bases from J; bases unmatched to any gene: 12. CDR1 and CDR2 from the germline V gene are SEHNR and FQNEAQ (reference sequence).

The chain couples TRBV7-9 to TRBJ1-4; D may be TRBD1 (5 bases). Trimming stripped 3 bases from V and 3 bases from J, with 14 bases between. In germline, CDR1 is SEHNR, CDR2 FQNEAQ (reference sequence). The CDR3 is made up of 16 amino acids. DNA of the CDR3: TGTGCCAGCAGCTTCCGAACTGGGACGTCTAATGAAAAACTGTTTTTT. This gives the protein CASSFRTGTSNEKLFF.

This chain connects TRBV28 to TRBJ1-1; no clear D. Between the trimmed V and J ends, which lost 7 bases and 3 bases, there was a span of 12 bases. The germline V gene has CDR1 MDHEN and CDR2 SYDVKM. CDR3 length: 13 residues. The CDR3 spells CASTPSWDTEAFF. The CDR3 DNA follows: TGTGCCAGCACCCCTTCATGGGACACTGAAGCTTTCTTT.

The V gene is TRBV12-3 or TRBV12-4, the J gene TRBJ2-7; TRBD1 agrees at 10 bases. The trim removed 6 bases at V and 6 bases at J, leaving 5 bases unmatched. The CDR3 is made up of 13 amino acids. The DNA for the CDR3 is TGTGCCAGCAGGCCGGGACAGGGGTCCGAGCAGTACTTC. This translates into CASRPGQGSEQYF.

For the CDR3, the DNA is TGTGCCAGCAGTTATTCGGGGCAAGGGCAGCCCCAGCATTTT. It is translated as CASSYSGQGQPQHF. The rearrangement joins TRBV6-2 or TRBV6-3 to TRBJ1-5, with D possibly matching TRBD1 (5 bases). CDR3 length: 14 amino acids. Germline CDR1 is MNHEY and CDR2 is SVGEGT. Trimming cost V 3 bases and J 7 bases, with 13 bases left between them.

The chain is built from TRBV20-1 and TRBJ2-5, with TRBD2 matching 7 bases. From germline, CDR1 is DFQATT and CDR2 SNEGSKA (reference sequence). The CDR3 is 13 residues long. V lost 6 bases to trimming and J lost 4 bases; unmatched junction nucleotides: 8. CDR3: CSAPKGGGETQYF. In nucleotides, the CDR3 is TGCAGTGCCCCAAAGGGCGGGGGAGAGACCCAGTACTTC.

There are many counts of this clonotype. The chain links TRBV9 to TRBJ2-3; maybe TRBD2 (6 bases). The CDR3 runs 15 residues. Trimming cost V 4 bases and J 0 bases, with 12 bases left between them. CDR1 and CDR2 (germline): SGDLS, YYNGEE. As DNA, the CDR3 is TGTGCCAGCAGCATCGTGGGGACTAGCACAGATACGCAGTATTTT. Protein: CASSIVGTSTDTQYF.

V is TRBV7-2 and J is TRBJ2-5; TRBD2 aligns across 8 bases. The CDR3 has 19 amino acids. V was clipped by 4 bases and J by 2 bases; unmatched bases: 18. Germline V gives CDR1 SGHTA, CDR2 FQGNSA. The CDR3 region has the DNA TGTGCCAGCAGCTCCGGACGGTATCCAGCGGGAGCAGCACAAGAGACCCAGTACTTC. Translation gives CASSSGRYPAGAAQETQYF.

About this clonotype itself: One end of the junction does not line up with germline, which may come from a read error. The J gene is TRBJ1-2, the V gene TRBV28, with D perhaps TRBD1 (5 bases). The length of the CDR3 is 14 residues. Germline lookup yields CDR1 MDHEN and CDR2 SYDVKM. The CDR3 DNA reads as TGTGCCAGCAGGCGCCACGGGGGGGACTATGGCTACGCCTTC. Protein: CASRRHGGDYGYAF.